These 20 T cell receptor beta chains were all obtained from the same sample, sequenced in a study of molecular identifiers for immune sequencing clone quantification. TCRdb recomputed calls from the PCR reads with MiXCR, one row per CDR3 protein. The table has fewer than 350,000 distinct CDR3 sequences, about 22% seen once; the top ten hold roughly 0.7%. The sample taken for sequencing was naive CD8+ T cells from blood, with Jurkat cell RNA spiked in. Sample subset: FACS-sorted CD8+CD4-CCR7+CD45RA+ naive T cells. The receptors were sampled from a human donor in good health. Some libraries in this study had Jurkat cell RNA spiked in.

This clonotype was observed a few times. V usage is TRBV6-2 or TRBV6-3 and J usage is TRBJ2-2; TRBD2 aligns across 12 bases. The germline gives CDR1 MNHEY, CDR2 SVGEGT. The CDR3 sequence is 16 residues long. J gave up 3 bases and V 5 bases, and 4 bases lay outside the gene matches. For the CDR3, the DNA is TGTGCCAGCAGTCGACTAGCGGGAGATTACACCGGGGAGCTGTTTTTT. Translation: CASSRLAGDYTGELFF.

The rearrangement links TRBV11-2 to TRBJ2-7; 12 nucleotides match TRBD2. Germline lookup yields CDR1 SGHAT and CDR2 FQNNGV. V gave up 5 bases and J gave up 3 bases; unmatched junction bases: 5. This CDR3 comprises 15 residues. CDR3 DNA: TGTGCCAGCAGCCCGGGGGGACTAGCGGGCTACGAGCAGTACTTC. This translates into CASSPGGLAGYEQYF. Using reference TRBV11-2 and TRBJ2-7 for the parts outside the CDR3, the full variable domain is EAGVAQSPRYKIIEKRQSVAFWCNPISGHATLYWYQQILGQGPKLLIQFQNNGVVDDSQLPKDRFSAERLKGVDSTLKIQPAKLEDSAVYLCASSPGGLAGYEQYFGPGTRLTVT.

Of note for this clonotype: Being one base from a much bigger clone, this may be a read error. Here the CDR3 omits its conserved ending phenylalanine or tryptophan, so a read error is the likely source. The V and J genes are TRBV28 and TRBJ1-1; D unresolved. Trimming removed 8 bases at V and 1 base at J, with 5 bases between. This CDR3 is 11 amino acids long. Germline V CDR1 and CDR2: MDHEN, SYDVKM. CDR3 sequence reads: CASSWNTEAFL. CDR3 in DNA: TGTGCCAGCTCCTGGAACACTGAAGCTTTCCTT.

This chain links TRBV7-9 with TRBJ2-7, with 8 positions matching TRBD1. This CDR3 has 16 amino acids. Germline CDR1 is SEHNR and CDR2 is FQNEAQ (reference sequence). The J segment lost 5 bases and the V segment lost 10 bases, leaving 19 bases of the junction unmatched. The CDR3 DNA sequence: TGTGCCACCTCCATCGCGGACAGGGTTGCTCCGGACGAGCAGTACTTC. This gives the protein CATSIADRVAPDEQYF.

This clonotype was recorded a few times. CDR3 residues: CAWSVGQGYQPQHF. Written as DNA, the CDR3 is TGTGCCTGGAGTGTGGGGCAGGGGTATCAGCCCCAGCATTTT. V and J are TRBV30 and TRBJ1-5; weak D call: TRBD1 (6 bases). Per the germline V gene, CDR1 is GTSNPN and CDR2 is SVGIG (reference sequence). The V end lost 0 bases, the J end lost 5 bases, and 11 bases lay between the germline ends. This CDR3 has 14 residues.

The table lists this clonotype with many counts. The rearrangement links TRBV25-1 to TRBJ2-3, with a tentative D call TRBD1 (7 bases). The CDR3 covers 16 residues. Per germline, CDR1 MGHDK and CDR2 SYGVNS. Trimming took 1 base from V and 6 from J, leaving 17 bases between them. As DNA, the CDR3 is TGTGCCAGCAGTGAATTAGTAGGGGGCGCGGGGGATACGCAGTATTTT. Protein product: CASSELVGGAGDTQYF.

This chain uses TRBV12-3 or TRBV12-4 with TRBJ1-1; 8 nucleotides line up with TRBD1. This CDR3 spans 16 amino acids. With 6 bases clipped from V and 5 bases from J, the junction kept 14 bases outside the gene matches. The CDR3 sequence is CASSYDRGAVLTEAFF. CDR3 nucleotide sequence: TGTGCCAGCAGCTATGACAGGGGAGCGGTTTTGACTGAAGCTTTCTTT.

As regards this clonotype: A much larger clone differs by one base, so this may be a read error. Here the CDR3 reads CASSLALGIGTEAFF. Written as DNA, the CDR3 is TGTGCCAGCAGCTTGGCTTTAGGGATAGGGACTGAAGCTTTCTTT. V is TRBV5-3 and J is TRBJ1-1; D remains ambiguous. TRBV5-3 is reported as an ORF; its role is uncertain. The CDR3 covers 15 residues.

This clonotype occurred a few times. The chain uses TRBV11-2 and TRBJ2-1; TRBD2 matches 7 bases. CDR1 and CDR2 from the germline V gene are SGHAT and FQNNGV. This CDR3 comprises 15 residues. J was trimmed by 7 bases and V by 6 bases; bases with no gene match: 12. The CDR3 reads CASSQEGRVINEQFF. The CDR3 DNA reads as TGTGCCAGCAGTCAAGAGGGGAGGGTCATAAATGAGCAGTTCTTC.

The gene calls are TRBV11-2 and TRBJ1-4; TRBD1 might be the D (5 bases). Looked up from germline, CDR1 is SGHAT and CDR2 is FQNNGV. This CDR3 has 16 residues. V gave up 3 bases and J gave up 2 bases, with 13 bases separating them. DNA for the CDR3: TGTGCCAGCAGCTTCGAGGGGTCTTGGACTAATGAAAAACTGTTTTTT. It encodes CASSFEGSWTNEKLFF.

This clonotype was detected a few times. This sequence joins TRBV7-9 and TRBJ1-3; TRBD1 matches at 8 bases. The CDR3 sequence is 12 residues long. Germline lookup yields CDR1 SEHNR and CDR2 FQNEAQ (reference sequence). The ends lost 5 bases at V and 12 bases at J; junction bases unmatched: 6. The CDR3 region has the DNA TGTGCCAGCAGCCCCTTGACAGGGGTCATATATTTT. Its protein product is CASSPLTGVIYF. Full variable domain (remainder filled in from reference TRBV7-9 and TRBJ1-3): DTGVSQNPRHKITKRGQNVTFRCDPISEHNRLYWYRQTLGQGPEFLTYFQNEAQLEKSRLLSDRFSAERPKGSFSTLEIQRTEQGDSAMYLCASSPLTGVIYFGEGSWLTVV.

The CDR3 here is CSARDSSGLGSDTQYF. Here the CDR3 DNA reads TGCAGTGCTAGAGACTCTAGCGGGCTGGGTTCAGATACGCAGTATTTT. The J gene is TRBJ2-3, the V gene TRBV20-1; 8 bases align to TRBD2. Germline assignment: CDR1 DFQATT and CDR2 SNEGSKA (reference sequence). Trimming cost V 0 bases and J 4 bases; bases outside gene matches: 9. This CDR3 contains 16 residues.

The chain employs TRBV24-1 and TRBJ2-3; D is perhaps TRBD2 (6 bases). Germline values: CDR1 KGHDR, CDR2 SFDVKD. The length of the CDR3 is 15 residues. V lost 2 bases and J 6 bases, leaving 14 bases between the germline ends. The CDR3 DNA is TGTGCCACCAGTGATTCACGGGGGTCCTGGGATACGCAGTATTTT. Translation gives CATSDSRGSWDTQYF.

This clonotype has a count of ten or more. The rearrangement links TRBV28 to TRBJ2-1, with D possibly matching TRBD2 (6 bases). CDR3 size: 13 residues. Trimming pared 5 bases from V and 15 bases from J, leaving 20 bases between. Germline CDR1 MDHEN, CDR2 SYDVKM. CDR3 region: CASSLTSSGDRFF. The CDR3 nucleotides are TGTGCCAGCAGTCTCACTAGCTCGGGAGACCGGTTCTTC.

This clonotype was picked up many times. The DNA of the CDR3 is TGCGCCAGCAGCTTCTTGGGATCCCAAGAGACCCAGTACTTC. It codes for CASSFLGSQETQYF. V and J are TRBV5-1 and TRBJ2-5; D is unresolved. The germline V gene has CDR1 SGHRS and CDR2 YFSETQ. This CDR3 has 14 amino acids. Trimming removed 2 bases at V and 1 base at J, with 9 bases between.

This clonotype was detected ten times or more. V usage is TRBV29-1 and J usage is TRBJ2-2; possibly TRBD1 for D (5 bases). The CDR3 extends over 16 amino acids. CDR1 and CDR2 from the germline V gene are SQVTM and ANQGSEA. Trimming removed 7 bases from V and 3 bases from J, with 21 bases in between. CDR3 protein: CSAYLQLDSYTGELFF. The CDR3 DNA sequence: TGCAGCGCCTACCTCCAGCTCGACAGTTACACCGGGGAGCTGTTTTTT.

Note on this clonotype: This clone may be a read error of a much larger clone one base away. The chain uses TRBV6-5 and TRBJ2-7; TRBD1 aligns across 9 bases. CDR3 length: 14 amino acids. Trimming removed 0 bases from V and 9 bases from J; junction bases left unmatched: 6. Germline loops: CDR1 MNHEY, CDR2 SVGAGI. The CDR3 coding sequence is TGTGCCAGCAGTTACTCGGGACAGGGTGGCGTGCAGTACTTC. Its translation is CASSYSGQGGVQYF.

Many counts were recorded for this clonotype. The chain links TRBV19 to TRBJ2-3; 11 bases map to TRBD2. Unmatched junction bases numbered 4, after V lost 10 bases and J lost 4 bases. Germline lookup yields CDR1 LNHDA and CDR2 SQIVND (reference sequence). The CDR3 has 13 amino acids. The CDR3 spells CATTSGSSDTQYF. The CDR3 bases are TGTGCCACAACTAGCGGGAGTTCAGATACGCAGTATTTT.

The chain couples TRBV20-1 to TRBJ1-2; D call uncertain. This CDR3 spans 13 amino acids. The V and J ends lost 6 bases and 2 bases respectively, with 13 bases between them. Per germline, CDR1 DFQATT and CDR2 SNEGSKA (reference sequence). CDR3 sequence: CSAHDQENYGYTF. DNA for the CDR3: TGCAGTGCGCATGATCAGGAGAACTATGGCTACACCTTC.

As regards this clonotype: One end of the junction fails to match germline, which may point to a read error. The chain carries TRBV20-1 and TRBJ2-7, with D tentatively TRBD2 (6 bases). The CDR3 contains 15 residues. Germline V CDR1 and CDR2: DFQATT, SNEGSKA (reference sequence). CDR3 sequence reads: CSARNLAGLGYAPSF. DNA for the CDR3: TGCAGTGCTAGAAATCTCGCGGGGCTCGGGTACGCGCCGTCCTTC.